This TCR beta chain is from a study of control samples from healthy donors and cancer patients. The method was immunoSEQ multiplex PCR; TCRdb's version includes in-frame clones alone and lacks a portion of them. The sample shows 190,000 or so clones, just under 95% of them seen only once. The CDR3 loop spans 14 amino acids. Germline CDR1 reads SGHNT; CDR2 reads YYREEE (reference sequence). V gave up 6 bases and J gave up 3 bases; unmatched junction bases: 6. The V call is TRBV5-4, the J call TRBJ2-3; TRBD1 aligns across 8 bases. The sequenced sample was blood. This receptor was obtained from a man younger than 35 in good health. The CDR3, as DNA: TGTGCCAGCACCGGGACAGGTGTGACAGATACGCAGTATTTT. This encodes CASTGTGVTDTQYF.